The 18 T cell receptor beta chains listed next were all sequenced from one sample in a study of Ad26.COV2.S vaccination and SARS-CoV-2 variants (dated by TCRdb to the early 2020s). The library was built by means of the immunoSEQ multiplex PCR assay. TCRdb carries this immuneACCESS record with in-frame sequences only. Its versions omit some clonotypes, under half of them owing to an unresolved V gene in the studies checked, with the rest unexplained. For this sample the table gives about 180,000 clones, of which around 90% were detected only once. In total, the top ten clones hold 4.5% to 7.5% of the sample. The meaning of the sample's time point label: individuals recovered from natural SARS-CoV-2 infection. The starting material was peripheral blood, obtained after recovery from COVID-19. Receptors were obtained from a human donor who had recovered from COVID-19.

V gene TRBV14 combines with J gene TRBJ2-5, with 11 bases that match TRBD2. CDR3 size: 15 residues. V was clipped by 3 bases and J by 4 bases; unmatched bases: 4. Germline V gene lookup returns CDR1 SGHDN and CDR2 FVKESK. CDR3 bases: TGTGCCAGCAGCCAGGCTAGCGGGGGGCCAGAGACCCAGTACTTC. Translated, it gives CASSQASGGPETQYF.

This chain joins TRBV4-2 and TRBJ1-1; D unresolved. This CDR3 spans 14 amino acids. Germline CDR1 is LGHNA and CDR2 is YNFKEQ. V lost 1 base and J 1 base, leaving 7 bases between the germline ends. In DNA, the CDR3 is TGTGCCAGCAGCCAAGTAGCGGGGAACACTGAAGCTTTCTTT. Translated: CASSQVAGNTEAFF.

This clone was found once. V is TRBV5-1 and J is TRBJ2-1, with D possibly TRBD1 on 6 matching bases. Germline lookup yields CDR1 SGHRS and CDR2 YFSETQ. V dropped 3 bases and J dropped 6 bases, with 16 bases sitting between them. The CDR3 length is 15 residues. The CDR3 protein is CASSSQGAGGNEQFF. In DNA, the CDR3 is TGCGCCAGCAGCTCACAGGGTGCGGGTGGCAATGAGCAGTTCTTC.

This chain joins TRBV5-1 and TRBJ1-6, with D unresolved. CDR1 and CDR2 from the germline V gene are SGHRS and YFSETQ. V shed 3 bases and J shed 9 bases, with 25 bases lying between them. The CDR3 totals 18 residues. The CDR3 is CASSYSTDGPARSSPLHF. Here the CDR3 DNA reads TGCGCCAGCAGCTATTCAACGGACGGGCCAGCGAGGAGTTCACCCCTCCACTTT.

Here the CDR3 DNA reads TGTGCCAGCAGTTACTCGGGGGGATTCTACGAGCAGTACTTC. Translated, it gives CASSYSGGFYEQYF. The rearrangement joins TRBV6-5 to TRBJ2-7; D is possibly TRBD2 (6 bases). The V and J ends lost 0 bases and 3 bases respectively, with 9 bases between them. Germline CDR1 is MNHEY and CDR2 is SVGAGI. CDR3 length: 14 residues.

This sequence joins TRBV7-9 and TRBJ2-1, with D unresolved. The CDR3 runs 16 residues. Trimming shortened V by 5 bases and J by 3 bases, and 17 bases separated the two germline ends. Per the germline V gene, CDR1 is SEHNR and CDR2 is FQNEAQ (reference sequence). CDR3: CASSPLGNQLYNEQFF. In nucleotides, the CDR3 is TGTGCCAGCAGCCCTTTGGGGAATCAACTCTACAATGAGCAGTTCTTC.

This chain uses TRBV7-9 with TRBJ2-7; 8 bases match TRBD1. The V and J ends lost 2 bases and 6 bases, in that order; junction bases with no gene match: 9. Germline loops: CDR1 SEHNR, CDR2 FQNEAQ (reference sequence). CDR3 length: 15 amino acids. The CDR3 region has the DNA TGTGCCAGCAGCTTAATCGGGACAGGTCCGGTCGAGCAGTACTTC. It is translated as CASSLIGTGPVEQYF.

The chain's CDR3 is CASSYSSGLRTEAFF. Here the CDR3 DNA reads TGTGCCAGCAGTTATTCGTCTGGGCTAAGGACTGAAGCTTTCTTT. The J gene is TRBJ1-1, the V gene TRBV6-6; no definite D call. Germline loops: CDR1 MNHNY, CDR2 SVGAGI (reference sequence). This CDR3 spans 15 amino acids. V gave up 3 bases and J gave up 5 bases, with 16 bases separating them.

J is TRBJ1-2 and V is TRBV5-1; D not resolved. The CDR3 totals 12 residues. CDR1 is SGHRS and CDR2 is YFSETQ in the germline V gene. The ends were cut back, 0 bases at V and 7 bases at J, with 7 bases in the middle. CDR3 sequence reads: CASSLVGGGYTF. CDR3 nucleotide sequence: TGCGCCAGCAGCTTGGTAGGAGGTGGCTACACCTTC.

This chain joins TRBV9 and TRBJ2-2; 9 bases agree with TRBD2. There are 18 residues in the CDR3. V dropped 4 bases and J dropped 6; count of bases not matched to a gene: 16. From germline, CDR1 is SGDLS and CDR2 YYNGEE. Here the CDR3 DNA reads TGTGCCAGCAGCCGCTCGGGGGGACTAGCAAATCGGGCCGGGGAGCTGTTTTTT. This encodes CASSRSGGLANRAGELFF. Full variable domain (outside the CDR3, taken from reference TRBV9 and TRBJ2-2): DSGVTQTPKHLITATGQRVTLRCSPRSGDLSVYWYQQSLDQGLQFLIQYYNGEERAKGNILERFSAQQFPDLHSELNLSSLELGDSALYFCASSRSGGLANRAGELFFGEGSRLTVL.

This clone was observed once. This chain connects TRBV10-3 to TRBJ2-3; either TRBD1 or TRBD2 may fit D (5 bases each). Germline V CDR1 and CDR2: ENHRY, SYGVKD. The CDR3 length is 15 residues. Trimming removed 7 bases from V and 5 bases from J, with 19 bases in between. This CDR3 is CAITEGRYPGDTQYF. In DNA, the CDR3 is TGTGCCATCACCGAGGGACGATACCCAGGAGATACGCAGTATTTT.

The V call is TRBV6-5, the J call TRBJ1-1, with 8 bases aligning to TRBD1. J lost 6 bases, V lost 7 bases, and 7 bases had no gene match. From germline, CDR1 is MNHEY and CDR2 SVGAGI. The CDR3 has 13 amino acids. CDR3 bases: TGTGCCAGCATTCTGGACAGGGCCGCTGAAGCTTTCTTT. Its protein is CASILDRAAEAFF.

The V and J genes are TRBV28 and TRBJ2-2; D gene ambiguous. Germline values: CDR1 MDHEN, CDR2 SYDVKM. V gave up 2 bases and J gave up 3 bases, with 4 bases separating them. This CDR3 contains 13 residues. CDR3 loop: CASSLGYTGELFF. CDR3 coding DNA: TGTGCCAGCAGTTTAGGGTACACCGGGGAGCTGTTTTTT.

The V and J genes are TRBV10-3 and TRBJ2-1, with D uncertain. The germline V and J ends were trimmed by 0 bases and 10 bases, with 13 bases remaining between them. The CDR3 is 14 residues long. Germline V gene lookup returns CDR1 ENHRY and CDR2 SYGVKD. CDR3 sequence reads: CAISESNAPREQFF. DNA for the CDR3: TGTGCCATCAGTGAGTCGAATGCCCCTAGGGAGCAGTTCTTC.

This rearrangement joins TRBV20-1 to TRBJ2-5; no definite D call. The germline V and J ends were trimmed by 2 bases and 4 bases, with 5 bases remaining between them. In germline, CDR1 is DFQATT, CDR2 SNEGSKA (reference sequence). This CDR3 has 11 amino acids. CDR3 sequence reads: CSARRRETQYF. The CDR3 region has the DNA TGCAGTGCTAGAAGGCGAGAGACCCAGTACTTC.

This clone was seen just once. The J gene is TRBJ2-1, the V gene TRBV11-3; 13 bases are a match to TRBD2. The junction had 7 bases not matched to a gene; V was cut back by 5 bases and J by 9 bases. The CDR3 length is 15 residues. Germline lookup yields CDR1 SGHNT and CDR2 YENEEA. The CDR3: CASSIGTSGTGEQFF. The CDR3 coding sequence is TGTGCCAGCAGCATCGGGACTAGCGGGACTGGTGAGCAGTTCTTC.

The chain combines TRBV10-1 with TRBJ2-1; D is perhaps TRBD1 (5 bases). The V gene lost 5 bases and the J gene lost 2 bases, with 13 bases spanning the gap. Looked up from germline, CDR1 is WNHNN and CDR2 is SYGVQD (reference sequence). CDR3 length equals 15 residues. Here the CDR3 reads CASSMNRRTYNEQFF. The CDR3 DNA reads TGCGCCAGCAGTATGAACAGGAGAACCTACAATGAGCAGTTCTTC.

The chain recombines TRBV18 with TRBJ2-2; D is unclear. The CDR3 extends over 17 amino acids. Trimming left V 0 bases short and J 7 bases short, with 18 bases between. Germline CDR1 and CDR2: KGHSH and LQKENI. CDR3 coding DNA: TGTGCCAGCTCACCACCGGAAGTCCTCGGGCGTAGCGGGGAGCTGTTTTTT. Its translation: CASSPPEVLGRSGELFF.